The sequence of this TCR beta chain was determined in a study of blood T cell repertoires in COVID-19. Study background: Sites in the United States, Italy and Spain provided acute and convalescent COVID-19 samples.

Original processing notes: Counts of nucleated cells, estimated from reference gene primer amplification, were obtained. Sequencing was performed with immunoSEQ multiplex PCR; in TCRdb, only in-frame clones are kept and a portion is missing. Clonal size and the V and J genes are those of that table, whereas D and trimming came from the DNA. The sample has about 190,000 clones, approximately 85% seen once. The CDR3 is made up of 15 amino acids. V lost 4 bases, J lost 6 bases, and 18 bases lay in between. Germline V gives CDR1 MNHNY, CDR2 SVGAGI (reference sequence). V is TRBV6-6 and J is TRBJ1-1; no firm D call. Source material: peripheral blood. The sequence derives from an older man with COVID-19, enrolled during active disease. The CDR3 nucleotides are TGTGCCAGCAGTTCCGGAGTGGGAGTTCTGGCTGAAGCTTTCTTT. This sequence encodes CASSSGVGVLAEAFF.